This paragraph reports one TCR beta chain. Its antigen is not known. These data belong to a study of T cell responses to AZD1222 COVID-19 vaccine. Across the study: Pooling was applied to second doses at about 4 or about 12 weeks.

Method: immunoSEQ multiplex PCR; TCRdb's copy keeps in-frame clones and lacks some. Of 95,000 to 150,000 clones in the sample, over 75% are singletons; the top ten hold 2.5% to 4%. This CDR3 has 14 residues. The germline CDR1 and CDR2 sequences are SGHNT and YYREEE (reference sequence). Trimming shortened V by 0 bases and J by 0 bases, and 3 bases separated the two germline ends. Study-level points and caveats: Repertoires in all cases were sampled only once the peak T cell response had passed. In the spike-specific TCR repertoire, nearly half reportedly target unmutated variant regions. Females outnumbered males among donors, who were mostly white British; clonal diversity was possibly underestimated.

The sequencing used peripheral blood, collected on day 0 of AZD1222 vaccination. This receptor was taken from an adult in good health. The chain employs TRBV5-4 and TRBJ1-4; no firm D call. CDR3: CASSLEPTNEKLFF. The CDR3 region has the DNA TGTGCCAGCAGCTTGGAACCAACTAATGAAAAACTGTTTTTT.